This TCR beta chain came from a study of PD-1 blockade in classical Hodgkin lymphoma. Each and every patient relapsed after autologous stem cell transplantation, and patients got differing brentuximab vedotin exposure. The repertoire was sequenced with immunoSEQ multiplex PCR; TCRdb's copy has only in-frame clones and lacks some. The data show 72,000 or so clones, with about 92% seen just once and approximately 8.2% held by the top ten. The CDR3 totals 12 residues. The ends were cut back, 4 bases at V and 4 bases at J, with 8 bases in the middle. This rearrangement joins TRBV23-1 to TRBJ2-7; unclear D gene. TRBV23-1 is an ORF; its function is uncertain. The sequenced sample was peripheral blood mononuclear cells (PBMCs), obtained at baseline. The TCR sequence derives from a human donor with classical Hodgkin lymphoma. The CDR3 region is CASSRPRYEQYF. The DNA for the CDR3 is TGCGCCAGCAGTCGCCCTCGGTACGAGCAGTACTTC.